The T cell receptor beta chain under discussion was sequenced for a study of Ad26.COV2.S vaccination and SARS-CoV-2 variants. Regarding treatment: roughly 20 received Ad26.COV2.S at low or high dose, single or two shots; 5 received placebo; per-sample allocation not given. Samples came from day 63 after the first vaccine or placebo injection. Profiling relied on immunoSEQ multiplex PCR, and the TCRdb table lists in-frame clones only, not all of them. This sample has approximately 420,000 clones, with around nine tenths found just once. This receptor was identified in a person between 18 and 65 years old who received the Ad26.COV2.S COVID-19 vaccine or a placebo. Sequences were derived from peripheral blood, sampled in a trial of Ad26.COV2.S vaccine versus placebo.

For the CDR3, the DNA is TGTGCCAGCAGCTTAGTTCGCGGACTAGTAGGTGAGCAGTTCTTC. This codes for CASSLVRGLVGEQFF. This chain connects TRBV7-2 to TRBJ2-1, with 7 bases identical to TRBD2. This CDR3 is 15 amino acids long. Germline V lookup: CDR1 SGHTA, CDR2 FQGNSA. Unmatched junction bases numbered 9, after V lost 1 base and J lost 9 bases. Looking up the rest from reference TRBV7-2 and TRBJ2-1 gives the full variable domain: GAGVSQSPSNKVTEKGKDVELRCDPISGHTALYWYRQSLGQGLEFLIYFQGNSAPDKSGLPSDRFSAERTGGSVSTLTIQRTQQEDSAVYLCASSLVRGLVGEQFFGPGTRLTVL.